The clone carrying this TCR beta chain was counted a single time. Its matching antigen is unknown. These data come from a study of graft-versus-host responses after intestinal transplantation. Looking at the study overall: Multivisceral, liver-intestinal, or isolated intestinal transplants were performed in recipients.

Here immunoSEQ multiplex PCR was the method, and the copy in TCRdb shows in-frame clones only, minus some. The data contain about 70,000 clones, 85% to 95% of them singletons. Study results and caveats: Early post-transplant HvG declines tracked with peak circulating GvH clone levels.

The ends were cut back, 8 bases at V and 7 bases at J, with 17 bases in the middle. The CDR3 has 14 residues. CDR1 is MNHEY, CDR2 SMNVEV, per germline (reference sequence). The chain employs TRBV27 and TRBJ1-4, with D tentatively TRBD1 (5 bases). The sample was unstimulated CD8+ T cells sorted from spleen or lymph node cells, taken before intestinal transplant. The sequence came from a human donor who received an intestinal transplant. In DNA form, the CDR3 reads TGTGCCAGCGGTGTGGCCGGGGCGGTTGAAAAACTGTTTTTT. Protein sequence: CASGVAGAVEKLFF.